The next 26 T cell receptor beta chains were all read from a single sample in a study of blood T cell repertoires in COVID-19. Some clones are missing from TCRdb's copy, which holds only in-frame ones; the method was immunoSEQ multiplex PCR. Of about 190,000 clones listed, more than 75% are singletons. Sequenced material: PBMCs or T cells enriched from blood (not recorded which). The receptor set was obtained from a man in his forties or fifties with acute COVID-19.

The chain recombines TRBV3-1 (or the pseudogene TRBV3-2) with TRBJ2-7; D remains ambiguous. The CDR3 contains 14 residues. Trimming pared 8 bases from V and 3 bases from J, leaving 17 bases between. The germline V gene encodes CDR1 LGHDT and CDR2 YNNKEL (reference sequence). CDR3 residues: CASSASSQYYEQYF. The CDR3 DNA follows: TGTGCCAGCTCCGCCTCGTCCCAGTACTACGAGCAGTACTTC.

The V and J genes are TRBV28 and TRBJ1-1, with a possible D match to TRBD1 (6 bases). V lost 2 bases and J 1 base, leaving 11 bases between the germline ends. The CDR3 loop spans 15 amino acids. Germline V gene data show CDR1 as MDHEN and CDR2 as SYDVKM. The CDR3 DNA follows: TGTGCCAGCAGTTTAGTCCCGGGACAGAACACTGAAGCTTTCTTT. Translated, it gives CASSLVPGQNTEAFF.

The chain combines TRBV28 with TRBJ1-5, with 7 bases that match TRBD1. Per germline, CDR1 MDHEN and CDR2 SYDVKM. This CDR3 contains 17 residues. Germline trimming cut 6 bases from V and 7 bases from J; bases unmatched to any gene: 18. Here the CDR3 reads CASSDSGDRYMEQPQHF. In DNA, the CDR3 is TGTGCCAGCAGCGATTCCGGGGACAGATACATGGAGCAGCCCCAGCATTTT.

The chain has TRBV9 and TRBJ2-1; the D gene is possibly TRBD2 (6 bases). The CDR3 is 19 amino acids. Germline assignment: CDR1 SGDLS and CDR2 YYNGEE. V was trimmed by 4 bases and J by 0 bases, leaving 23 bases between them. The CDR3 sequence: CASSPTRAGGPTSYNEQFF. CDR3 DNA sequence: TGTGCCAGCAGCCCTACAAGAGCCGGGGGTCCCACCTCCTACAATGAGCAGTTCTTC.

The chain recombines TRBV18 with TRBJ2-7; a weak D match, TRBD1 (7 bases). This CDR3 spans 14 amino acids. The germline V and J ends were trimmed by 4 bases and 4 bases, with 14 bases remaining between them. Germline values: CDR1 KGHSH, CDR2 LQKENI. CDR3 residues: CASSRPQGRYEQYF. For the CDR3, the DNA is TGTGCCAGCTCACGGCCACAGGGGAGGTACGAGCAGTACTTC.

The CDR3 DNA follows: TGTGCCAGTAGGAGGAACACTGAAGCTTTCTTT. This codes for CASRRNTEAFF. The rearrangement joins TRBV19 to TRBJ1-1; D remains unclear. V was clipped by 6 bases and J by 1 base, with 3 bases between them. CDR1 and CDR2 from the germline V gene are LNHDA and SQIVND (reference sequence). CDR3 length: 11 residues.

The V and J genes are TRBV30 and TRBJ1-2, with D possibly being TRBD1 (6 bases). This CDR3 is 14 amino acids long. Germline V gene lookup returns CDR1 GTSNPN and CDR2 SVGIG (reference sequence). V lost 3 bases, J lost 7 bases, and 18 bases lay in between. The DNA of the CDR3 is TGTGCCTGGAGCGCTACCGGGACACTAGTTGGCTACACCTTC. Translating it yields CAWSATGTLVGYTF. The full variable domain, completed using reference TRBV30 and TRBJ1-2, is SQTIHQWPATLVQPVGSPLSLECTVEGTSNPNLYWYRQAAGRGLQLLFYSVGIGQISSEVPQNLSASRPQDRQFILSSKKLLLSDSGFYLCAWSATGTLVGYTFGSGTRLTVV.

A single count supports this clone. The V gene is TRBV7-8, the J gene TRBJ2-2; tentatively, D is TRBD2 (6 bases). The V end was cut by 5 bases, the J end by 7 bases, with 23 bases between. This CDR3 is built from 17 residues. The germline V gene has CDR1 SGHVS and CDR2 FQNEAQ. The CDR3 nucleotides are TGTGCCAGCAGCACGACTCGACTAGTGTTTGGTAGCGGGGAGCTGTTTTTT. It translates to CASSTTRLVFGSGELFF.

The CDR3 bases are TGTGCCATCAGCTTAACTAGCGGGACAGATACGCAGTATTTT. Its protein is CAISLTSGTDTQYF. V usage is TRBV10-3 and J usage is TRBJ2-3; 9 bases agree with TRBD2. The CDR3 has 14 amino acids. The germline gives CDR1 ENHRY, CDR2 SYGVKD. Trimming cost V 6 bases and J 3 bases; bases outside gene matches: 4.

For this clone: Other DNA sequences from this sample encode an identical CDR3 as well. DNA of the CDR3: TGTGCCAGCTCACCCGGGACAGGGGATGAAAAACTGTTTTTT. Protein product: CASSPGTGDEKLFF. This sequence joins TRBV18 and TRBJ1-4; TRBD1 agrees at 10 bases. Germline loops: CDR1 KGHSH, CDR2 LQKENI. The CDR3 extends over 14 amino acids. The junction had 1 base not matched to a gene; V was cut back by 3 bases and J by 6 bases.

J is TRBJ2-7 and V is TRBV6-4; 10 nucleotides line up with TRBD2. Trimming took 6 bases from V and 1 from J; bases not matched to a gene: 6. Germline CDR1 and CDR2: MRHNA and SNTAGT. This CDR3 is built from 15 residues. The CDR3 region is CASSRTSGDSYEQYF. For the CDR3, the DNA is TGTGCCAGCAGCCGAACTAGCGGGGATTCCTACGAGCAGTACTTC.

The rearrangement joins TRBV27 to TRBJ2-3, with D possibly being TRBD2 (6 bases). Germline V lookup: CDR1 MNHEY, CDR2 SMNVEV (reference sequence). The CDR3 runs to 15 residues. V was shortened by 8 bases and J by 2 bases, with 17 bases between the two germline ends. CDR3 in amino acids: CASGNTGLVTDTQYF. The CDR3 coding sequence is TGTGCCAGCGGTAATACGGGACTTGTCACAGATACGCAGTATTTT.

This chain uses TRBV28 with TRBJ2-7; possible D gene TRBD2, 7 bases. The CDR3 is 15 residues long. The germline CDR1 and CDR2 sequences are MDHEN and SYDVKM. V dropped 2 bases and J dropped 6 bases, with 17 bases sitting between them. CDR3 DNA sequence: TGTGCCAGCAGTTTAGCTACAGGGAGGGAGGGCGAGCAGTACTTC. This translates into CASSLATGREGEQYF.

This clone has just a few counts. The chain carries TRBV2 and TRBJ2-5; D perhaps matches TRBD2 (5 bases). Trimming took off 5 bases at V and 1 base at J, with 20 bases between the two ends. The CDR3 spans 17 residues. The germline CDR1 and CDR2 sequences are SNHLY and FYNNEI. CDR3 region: CASSPQTMGRGQETQYF. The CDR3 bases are TGTGCCAGCAGTCCACAAACAATGGGGAGAGGCCAAGAGACCCAGTACTTC.

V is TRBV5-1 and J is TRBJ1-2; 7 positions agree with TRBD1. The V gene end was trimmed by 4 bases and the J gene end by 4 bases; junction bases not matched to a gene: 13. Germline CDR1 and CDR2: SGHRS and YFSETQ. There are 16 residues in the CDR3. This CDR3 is CASSAPGQPFGYGYTF. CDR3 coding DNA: TGCGCCAGCAGCGCACCGGGACAGCCCTTTGGCTATGGCTACACCTTC.

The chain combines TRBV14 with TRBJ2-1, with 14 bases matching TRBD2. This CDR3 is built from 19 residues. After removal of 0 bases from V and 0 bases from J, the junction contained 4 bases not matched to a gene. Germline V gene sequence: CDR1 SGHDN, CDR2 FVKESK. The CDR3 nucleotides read TGTGCCAGCAGCCAAGATCGACTAGCGGGAGGGAGCTCCTACAATGAGCAGTTCTTC. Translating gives CASSQDRLAGGSSYNEQFF.

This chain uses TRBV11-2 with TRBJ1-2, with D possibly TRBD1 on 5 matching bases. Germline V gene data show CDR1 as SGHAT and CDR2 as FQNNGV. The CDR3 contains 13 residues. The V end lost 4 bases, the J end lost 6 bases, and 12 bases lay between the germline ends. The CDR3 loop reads CASSWGTQDGYTF. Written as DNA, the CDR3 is TGTGCCAGCAGCTGGGGGACTCAGGATGGCTACACCTTC.

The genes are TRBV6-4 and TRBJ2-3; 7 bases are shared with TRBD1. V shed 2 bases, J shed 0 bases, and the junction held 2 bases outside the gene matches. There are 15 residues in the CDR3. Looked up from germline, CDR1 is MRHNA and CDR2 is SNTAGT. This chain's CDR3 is CASSDEGASTDTQYF. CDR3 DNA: TGTGCCAGCAGTGACGAGGGGGCGAGCACAGATACGCAGTATTTT.

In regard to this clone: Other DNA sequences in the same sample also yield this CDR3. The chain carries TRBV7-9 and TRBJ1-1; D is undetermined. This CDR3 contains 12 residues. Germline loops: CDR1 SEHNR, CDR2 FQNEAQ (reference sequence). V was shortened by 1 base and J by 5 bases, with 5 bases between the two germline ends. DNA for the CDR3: TGTGCCAGCAGCTTAGGGGCAACTGAAGCTTTCTTT. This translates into CASSLGATEAFF.

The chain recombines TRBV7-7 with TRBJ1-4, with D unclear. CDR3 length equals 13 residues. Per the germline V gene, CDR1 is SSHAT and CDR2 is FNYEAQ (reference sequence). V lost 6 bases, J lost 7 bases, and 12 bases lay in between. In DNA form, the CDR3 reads TGTGCCAGCAGACGGCAGGAGGGTGAAAAACTGTTTTTT. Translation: CASRRQEGEKLFF.

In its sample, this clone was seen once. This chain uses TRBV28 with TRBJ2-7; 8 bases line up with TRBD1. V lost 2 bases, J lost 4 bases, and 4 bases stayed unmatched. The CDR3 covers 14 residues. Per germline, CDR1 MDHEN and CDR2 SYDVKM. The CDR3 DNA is TGTGCCAGCAGTTTAGGGACAGGCCCTTACGAGCAGTACTTC. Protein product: CASSLGTGPYEQYF. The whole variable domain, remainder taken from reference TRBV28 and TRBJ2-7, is DVKVTQSSRYLVKRTGEKVFLECVQDMDHENMFWYRQDPGLGLRLIYFSYDVKMKEKGDIPEGYSVSREKKERFSLILESASTNQTSMYLCASSLGTGPYEQYFGPGTRLTVT.

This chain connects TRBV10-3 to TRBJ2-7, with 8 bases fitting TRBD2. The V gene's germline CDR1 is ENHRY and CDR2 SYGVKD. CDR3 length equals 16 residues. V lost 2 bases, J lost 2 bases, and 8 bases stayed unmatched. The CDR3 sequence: CAISERSGSGTYEQYF. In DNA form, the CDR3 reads TGTGCCATCAGTGAGAGGAGCGGGAGCGGGACCTACGAGCAGTACTTC.

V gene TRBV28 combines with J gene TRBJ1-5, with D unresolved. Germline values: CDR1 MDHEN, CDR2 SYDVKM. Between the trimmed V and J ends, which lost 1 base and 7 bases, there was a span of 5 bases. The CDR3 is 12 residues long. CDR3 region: CASSLSRQPQHF. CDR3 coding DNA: TGTGCCAGCAGTTTATCGCGGCAGCCCCAGCATTTT.

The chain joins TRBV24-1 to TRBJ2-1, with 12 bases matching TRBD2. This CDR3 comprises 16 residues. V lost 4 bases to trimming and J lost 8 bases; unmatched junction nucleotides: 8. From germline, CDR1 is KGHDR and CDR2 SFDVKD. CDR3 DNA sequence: TGTGCCACCAGTGACCCGACTAGCGGGAGAGTCGATGAGCAGTTCTTC. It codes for CATSDPTSGRVDEQFF.

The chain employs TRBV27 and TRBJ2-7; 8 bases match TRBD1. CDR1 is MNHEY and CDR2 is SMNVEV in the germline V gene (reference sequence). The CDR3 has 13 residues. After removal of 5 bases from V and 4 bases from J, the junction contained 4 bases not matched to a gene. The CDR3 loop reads CASSTRQGYEQYF. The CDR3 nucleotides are TGTGCCAGCAGTACTCGACAGGGGTACGAGCAGTACTTC.

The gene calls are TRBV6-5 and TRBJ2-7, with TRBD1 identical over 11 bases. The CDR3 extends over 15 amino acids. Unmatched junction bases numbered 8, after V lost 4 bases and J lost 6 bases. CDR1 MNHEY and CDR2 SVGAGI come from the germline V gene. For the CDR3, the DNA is TGTGCCAGCAGTTCATCAGGACAGGGGGCAGGCGAGCAGTACTTC. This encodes CASSSSGQGAGEQYF.